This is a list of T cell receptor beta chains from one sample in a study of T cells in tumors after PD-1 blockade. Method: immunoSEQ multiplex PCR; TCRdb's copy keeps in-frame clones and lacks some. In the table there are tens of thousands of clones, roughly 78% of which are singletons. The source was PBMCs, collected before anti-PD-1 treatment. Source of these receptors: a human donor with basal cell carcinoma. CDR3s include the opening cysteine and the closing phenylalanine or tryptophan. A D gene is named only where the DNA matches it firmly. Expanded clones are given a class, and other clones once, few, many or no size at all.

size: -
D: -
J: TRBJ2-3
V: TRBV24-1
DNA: TGTGCCACCAGTGATCCGACCGCTTCCGACGGTCCGGGGGTGGGTACGCAGTATTTT
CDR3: CATSDPTASDGPGVGTQYF

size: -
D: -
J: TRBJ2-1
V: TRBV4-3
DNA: TGCGCCAGCAGCCAAGGCTCATCAGCTTACAATGAGCAGTTCTTC
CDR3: CASSQGSSAYNEQFF

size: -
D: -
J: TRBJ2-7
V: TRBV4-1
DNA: TGCGCCAGCAGCCAGATTAGCGGTAACTCCTACGAGCAGTACTTC
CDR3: CASSQISGNSYEQYF

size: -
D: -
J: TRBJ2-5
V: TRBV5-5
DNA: TGTGCCAGCAGCTTGGGGGGGAACCAAGAGACCCAGTACTTC
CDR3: CASSLGGNQETQYF

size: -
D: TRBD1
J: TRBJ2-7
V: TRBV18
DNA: TGTGCCAGCTCACTGGGACAGGGCCACGAGCAGTACTTC
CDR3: CASSLGQGHEQYF

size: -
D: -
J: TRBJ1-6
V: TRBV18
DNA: TGTGCCAGCTCACCAGGGAACGCTTATAATTCACCCCTCCACTTT
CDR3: CASSPGNAYNSPLHF

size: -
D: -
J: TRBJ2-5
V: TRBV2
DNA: TGTGCCAGCATGGGGCGGGCTCTGTCGACCCAGTACTTC
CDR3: CASMGRALSTQYF

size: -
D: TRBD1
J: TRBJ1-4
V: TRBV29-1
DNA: TGCAGCGTCGCTGGACAGGGTTCAGAAAAACTGTTTTTT
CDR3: CSVAGQGSEKLFF

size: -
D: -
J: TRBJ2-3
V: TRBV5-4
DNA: TGTGCCAGCAGCTTGGGAGGACAGAGCACAGATACGCAGTATTTT
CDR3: CASSLGGQSTDTQYF

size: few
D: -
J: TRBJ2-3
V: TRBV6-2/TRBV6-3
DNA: TGTGCCAGCAGTTACGGGTTAGACACAGATACGCAGTATTTT
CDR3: CASSYGLDTDTQYF

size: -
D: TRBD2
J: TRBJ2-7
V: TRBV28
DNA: TGTGCCAGCAGTGAGGCCCTAGCGGGTAAAGGCGAGCAGTACTTC
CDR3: CASSEALAGKGEQYF

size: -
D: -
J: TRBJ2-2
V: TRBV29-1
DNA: TGCAGCGTTGACGGGCGGAACACCGGGGAGCTGTTTTTT
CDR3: CSVDGRNTGELFF

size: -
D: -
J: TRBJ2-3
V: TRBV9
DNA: TGTGCCAGCGGTCTCGGGGTTAGCACAGATACGCAGTATTTT
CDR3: CASGLGVSTDTQYF

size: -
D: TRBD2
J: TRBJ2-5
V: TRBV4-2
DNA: TGTGCCAGCAGCCAAGCCGGTCCAGCGGGGGACCAAGAGACCCAGTACTTC
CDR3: CASSQAGPAGDQETQYF

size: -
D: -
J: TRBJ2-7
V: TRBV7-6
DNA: TGTGCCAGCAGCCCAGGCCTCAGAGGGACCTACGAGCAGTACTTC
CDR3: CASSPGLRGTYEQYF

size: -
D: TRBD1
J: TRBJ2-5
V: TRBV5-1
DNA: TGCGCCAGCAGCCGGGGACAGGGGAGGCAAGAGACCCAGTACTTC
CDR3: CASSRGQGRQETQYF

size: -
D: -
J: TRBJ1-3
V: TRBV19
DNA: TGTGCCAGTACCCCAGACTCTGGAAACACCATATATTTT
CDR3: CASTPDSGNTIYF

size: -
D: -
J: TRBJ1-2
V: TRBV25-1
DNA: TGTGCCAGCAGTGACGGATATGGCTACACCTTC
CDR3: CASSDGYGYTF

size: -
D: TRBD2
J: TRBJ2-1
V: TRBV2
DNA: TGTGCCCGCTGTGAGGGGTGGGCGGGGGTGGGGAGCTCCTACAATGAGCAGTTCTTC
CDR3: CARCEGWAGVGSSYNEQFF

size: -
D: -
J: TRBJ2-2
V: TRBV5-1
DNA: TGCGCCAGCAGCTTGGGGGCCACAGGGTCCGGGGAGCTGTTTTTT
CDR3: CASSLGATGSGELFF

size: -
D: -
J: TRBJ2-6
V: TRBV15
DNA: TGTGCCACCAGCAGAGTGGGATCTGGGGCCAACGTCCTGACTTTC
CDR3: CATSRVGSGANVLTF

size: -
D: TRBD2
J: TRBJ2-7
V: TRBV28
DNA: TGTGCCAGCATAAGTAGGGACTATGGCGAGCAGTACTTC
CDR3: CASISRDYGEQYF

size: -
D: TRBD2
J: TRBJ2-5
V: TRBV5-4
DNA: TGTGCCAGCAGCTTAGGGGTAGCGGGAGTTAGGGAGACCCAGTACTTC
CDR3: CASSLGVAGVRETQYF

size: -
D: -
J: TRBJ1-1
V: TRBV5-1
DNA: TGCGCCAGCAGCTTGGGGCAGGGTGGAACTGAAGCTTTCTTT
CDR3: CASSLGQGGTEAFF

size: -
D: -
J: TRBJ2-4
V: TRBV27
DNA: TGTGCCAGCAGTCCGCGACTAGTTTGGGACAAAAACATTCAGTACTTC
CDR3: CASSPRLVWDKNIQYF

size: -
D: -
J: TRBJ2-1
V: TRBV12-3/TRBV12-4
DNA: TGTGCCAGCAGCCCGCTCTGGGAGCAGTTCTTC
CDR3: CASSPLWEQFF

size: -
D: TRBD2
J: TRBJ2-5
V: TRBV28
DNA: TGTGCCAGCAGTTCATATAGCGGGAGAGCCAAACAAGAGACCCAGTACTTC
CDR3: CASSSYSGRAKQETQYF

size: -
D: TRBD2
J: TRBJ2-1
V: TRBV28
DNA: TGTGCCAGCAGTTTGGGGACTAGCGGTTACAATGAGCAGTTCTTC
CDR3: CASSLGTSGYNEQFF

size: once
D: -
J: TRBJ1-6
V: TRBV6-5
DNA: TGTGCCAGCAGTTACGATCTGGTTTACAATTCACCCCTCCACTTT
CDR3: CASSYDLVYNSPLHF

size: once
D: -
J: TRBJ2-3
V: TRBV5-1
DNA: TGCGCCAGCAGTTTGCTTCCCACAGATACGCAGTATTTT
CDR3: CASSLLPTDTQYF

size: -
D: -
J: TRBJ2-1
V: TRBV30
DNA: TGTGCCTGGACCCCTCTCGCTGGGCGCCAGGCAGAGGTCTTC
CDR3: CAWTPLAGRQAEVF

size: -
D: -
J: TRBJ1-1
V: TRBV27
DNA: TGTGCCAGCAGTTTATATTGGCAAATGAACACTGAAGCTTTCTTT
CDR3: CASSLYWQMNTEAFF

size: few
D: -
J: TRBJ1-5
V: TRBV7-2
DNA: TGTGCCAGCAGCTTATCTCCTGTCTCAGGTGGCAATCAGCCCCAGCATTTT
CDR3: CASSLSPVSGGNQPQHF

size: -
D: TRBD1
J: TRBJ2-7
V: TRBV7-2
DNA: TGTGCCAGCAGCGGACGACAGGGGGACTACGAGCAGTACTTC
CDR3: CASSGRQGDYEQYF

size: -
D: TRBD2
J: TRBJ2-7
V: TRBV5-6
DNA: TGTGCCAGCAGCCTCCGACTAGCGGGCGAGCAGTACTTC
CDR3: CASSLRLAGEQYF

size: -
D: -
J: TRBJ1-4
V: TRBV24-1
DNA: TGTGCCACCAGTGATTTGCGCTCAACTAATGAAAAACTGTTTTTT
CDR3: CATSDLRSTNEKLFF

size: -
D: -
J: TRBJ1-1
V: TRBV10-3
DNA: TGTGCCACCACTAGCGGGCAGGGGCGCACTGAAGCTTTCTTT
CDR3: CATTSGQGRTEAFF

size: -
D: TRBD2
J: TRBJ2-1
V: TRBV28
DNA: TGTGCCAGCAGTTCCCTAGCGGACCCGGGGGATGAGCAGTTCTTC
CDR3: CASSSLADPGDEQFF

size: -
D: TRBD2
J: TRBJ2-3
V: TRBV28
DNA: TGTGCCAGCAGTTTGGTGCGGGAGGCCTCCGATTTT
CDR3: CASSLVREASDF

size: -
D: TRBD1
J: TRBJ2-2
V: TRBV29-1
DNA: TGCAGCGTTAACAGGGGTGGCACCGGGGAGCTGTTTTTT
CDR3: CSVNRGGTGELFF

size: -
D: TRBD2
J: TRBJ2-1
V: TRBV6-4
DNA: TGTGCCAGCAGTGCTACTAGCGGGAGGTTCAATGAGCAGTTCTTC
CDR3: CASSATSGRFNEQFF

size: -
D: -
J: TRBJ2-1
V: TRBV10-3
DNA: TGTGCCATCAGCCGTGTGGCGGGATCGTCCTACAATGAGCAGTTCTTC
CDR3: CAISRVAGSSYNEQFF

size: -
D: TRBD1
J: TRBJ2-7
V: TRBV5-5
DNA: TGTGCCAGCAGCTTCTACCGCCGGGACAGATCCAACTACGAGCAGTACTTC
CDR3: CASSFYRRDRSNYEQYF

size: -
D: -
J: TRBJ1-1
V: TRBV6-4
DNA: TGTGCCAGCAGCCCGGACAGAAAAACTGAAGCTTTCTTT
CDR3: CASSPDRKTEAFF

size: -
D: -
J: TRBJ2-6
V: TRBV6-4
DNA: TGTGCCAGCAGTGGGAGCTCTGGGGCCAACGTCCTGACTTTC
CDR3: CASSGSSGANVLTF